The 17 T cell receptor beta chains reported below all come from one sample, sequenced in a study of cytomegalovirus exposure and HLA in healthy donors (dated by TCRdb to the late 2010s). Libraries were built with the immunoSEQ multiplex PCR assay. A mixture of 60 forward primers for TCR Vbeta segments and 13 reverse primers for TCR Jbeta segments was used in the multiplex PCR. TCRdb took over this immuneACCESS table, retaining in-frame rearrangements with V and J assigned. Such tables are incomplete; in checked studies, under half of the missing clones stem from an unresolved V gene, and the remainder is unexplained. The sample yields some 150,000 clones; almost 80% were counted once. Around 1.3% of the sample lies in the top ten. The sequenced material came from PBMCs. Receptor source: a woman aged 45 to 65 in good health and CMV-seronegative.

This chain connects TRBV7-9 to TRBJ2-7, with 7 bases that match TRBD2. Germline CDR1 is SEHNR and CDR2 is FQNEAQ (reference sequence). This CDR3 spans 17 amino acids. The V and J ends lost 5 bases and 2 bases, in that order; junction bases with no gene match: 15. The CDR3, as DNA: TGTGCCAGCAGCGCCTCTATCACGGGGGGTTCGCCCTACGAGCAGTACTTC. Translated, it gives CASSASITGGSPYEQYF.

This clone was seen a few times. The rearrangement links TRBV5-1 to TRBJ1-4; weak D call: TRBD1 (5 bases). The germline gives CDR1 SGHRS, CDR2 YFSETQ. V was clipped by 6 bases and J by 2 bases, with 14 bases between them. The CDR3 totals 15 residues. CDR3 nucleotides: TGCGCCAGCAACAGCGGGGGGGATACTAATGAAAAACTGTTTTTT. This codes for CASNSGGDTNEKLFF.

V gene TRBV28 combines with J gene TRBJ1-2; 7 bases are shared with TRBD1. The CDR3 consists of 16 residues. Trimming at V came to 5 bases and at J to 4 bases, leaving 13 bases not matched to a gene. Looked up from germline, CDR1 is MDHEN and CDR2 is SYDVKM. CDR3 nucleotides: TGTGCCAGCAGTCCCCCCGGGACAGCTAGTTTCTATGGCTACACCTTC. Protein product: CASSPPGTASFYGYTF.

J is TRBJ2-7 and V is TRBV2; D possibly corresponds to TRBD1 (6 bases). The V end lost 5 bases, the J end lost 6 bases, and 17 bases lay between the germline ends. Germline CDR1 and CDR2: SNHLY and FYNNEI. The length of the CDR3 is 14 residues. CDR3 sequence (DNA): TGTGCCAGCAGTACGGGAACAGGGACCGTCGAGCAGTACTTC. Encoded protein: CASSTGTGTVEQYF.

CDR3 nucleotides: TGCGCCAGCAGCCAAGATATCGGGGCGGAGGGAGAATCGGGTGGCTACACCTTC. The encoded protein is CASSQDIGAEGESGGYTF. This chain links TRBV4-3 with TRBJ1-2; D might be TRBD1 (5 bases). CDR3 size: 18 residues. Germline V gene lookup returns CDR1 LGHNA and CDR2 YSLEER. Trimming cost V 0 bases and J 7 bases, with 24 bases left between them.

The CDR3 spells CASSLIVTSGSNEQFF. CDR3 bases: TGTGCCAGCAGCTTAATAGTCACTAGCGGGAGCAATGAGCAGTTCTTC. V gene TRBV7-6 combines with J gene TRBJ2-1, with 11 nucleotides matching TRBD2. The CDR3 has 16 amino acids. V was pared by 2 bases and J by 6 bases, with 6 bases of the junction left unmatched. The V gene's germline CDR1 is SGHVS and CDR2 FNYEAQ.

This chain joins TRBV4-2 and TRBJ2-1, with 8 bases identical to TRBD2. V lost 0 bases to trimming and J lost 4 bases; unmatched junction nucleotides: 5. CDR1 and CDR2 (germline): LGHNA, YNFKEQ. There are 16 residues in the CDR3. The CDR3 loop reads CASSQDLASGYNEQFF. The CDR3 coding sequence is TGTGCCAGCAGCCAAGATCTGGCTAGCGGGTACAATGAGCAGTTCTTC.

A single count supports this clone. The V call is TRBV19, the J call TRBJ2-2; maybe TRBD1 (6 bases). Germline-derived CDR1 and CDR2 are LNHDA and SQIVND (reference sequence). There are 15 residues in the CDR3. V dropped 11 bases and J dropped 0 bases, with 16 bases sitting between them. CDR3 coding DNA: TGTGCCTCCTATCAGGGGCGTCCGAACACCGGGGAGCTGTTTTTT. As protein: CASYQGRPNTGELFF. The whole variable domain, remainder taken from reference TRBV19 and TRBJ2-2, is DGGITQSPKYLFRKEGQNVTLSCEQNLNHDAMYWYRQDPGQGLRLIYYSQIVNDFQKGDIAEGYSVSREKKESFPLTVTSAQKNPTAFYLCASYQGRPNTGELFFGEGSRLTVL.

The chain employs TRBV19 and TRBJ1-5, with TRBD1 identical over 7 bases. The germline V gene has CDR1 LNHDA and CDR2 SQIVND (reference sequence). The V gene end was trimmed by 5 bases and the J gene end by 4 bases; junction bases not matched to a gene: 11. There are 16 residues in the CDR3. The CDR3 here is CASSAWIRDRNQPQHF. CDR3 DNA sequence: TGTGCCAGTAGTGCCTGGATCCGGGACAGAAATCAGCCCCAGCATTTT.

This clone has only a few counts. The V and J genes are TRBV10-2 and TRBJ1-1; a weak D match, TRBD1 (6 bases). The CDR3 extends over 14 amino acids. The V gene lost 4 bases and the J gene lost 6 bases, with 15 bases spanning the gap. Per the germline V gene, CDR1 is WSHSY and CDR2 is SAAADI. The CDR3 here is CASSAGAVVAEAFF. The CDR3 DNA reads TGCGCCAGCAGTGCAGGGGCGGTGGTCGCTGAAGCTTTCTTT.

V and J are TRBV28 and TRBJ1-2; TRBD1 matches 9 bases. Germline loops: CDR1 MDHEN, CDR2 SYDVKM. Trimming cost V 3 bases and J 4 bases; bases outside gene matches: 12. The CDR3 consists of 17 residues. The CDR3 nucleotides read TGTGCCAGCAGTTTCACCCTAGAACAGGGGGCGGTCTATGGCTACACCTTC. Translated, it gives CASSFTLEQGAVYGYTF.

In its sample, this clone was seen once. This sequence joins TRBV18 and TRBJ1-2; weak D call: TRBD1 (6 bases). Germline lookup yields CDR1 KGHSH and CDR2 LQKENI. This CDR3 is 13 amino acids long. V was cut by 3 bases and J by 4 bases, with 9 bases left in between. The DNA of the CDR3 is TGTGCCAGCTCACCGGCGGACAGCTATGGCTACACCTTC. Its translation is CASSPADSYGYTF.

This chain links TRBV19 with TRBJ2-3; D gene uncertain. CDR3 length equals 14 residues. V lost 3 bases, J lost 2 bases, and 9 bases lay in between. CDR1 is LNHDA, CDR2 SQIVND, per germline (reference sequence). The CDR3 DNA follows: TGTGCCAGTAGTATCGGGTTATTCACAGATACGCAGTATTTT. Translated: CASSIGLFTDTQYF.

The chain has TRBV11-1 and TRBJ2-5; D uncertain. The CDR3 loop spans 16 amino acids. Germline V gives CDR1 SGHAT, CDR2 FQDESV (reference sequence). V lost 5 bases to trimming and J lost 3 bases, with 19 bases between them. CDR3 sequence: CASSERRQPREETQYF. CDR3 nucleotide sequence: TGTGCCAGCAGCGAAAGAAGGCAACCACGGGAAGAGACCCAGTACTTC. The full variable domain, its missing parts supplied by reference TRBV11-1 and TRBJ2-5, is EAEVAQSPRYKITEKSQAVAFWCDPISGHATLYWYRQILGQGPELLVQFQDESVVDDSQLPKDRFSAERLKGVDSTLKIQPAELGDSAMYLCASSERRQPREETQYFGPGTRLLVL.

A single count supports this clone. The CDR3 reads CASSPSRKGATMNTEAFF. The CDR3 bases are TGCGCCAGCAGCCCAAGCCGAAAGGGGGCGACCATGAACACTGAAGCTTTCTTT. V and J are TRBV4-3 and TRBJ1-1, with 7 bases aligning to TRBD1. Germline V gene lookup returns CDR1 LGHNA and CDR2 YSLEER. CDR3 size: 18 residues. V lost 4 bases to trimming and J lost 0 bases; unmatched junction nucleotides: 14.

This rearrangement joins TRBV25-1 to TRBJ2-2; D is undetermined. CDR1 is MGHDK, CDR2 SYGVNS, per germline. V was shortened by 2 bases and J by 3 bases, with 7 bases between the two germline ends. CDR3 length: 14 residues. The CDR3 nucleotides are TGTGCCAGCAGTGAACCAACTTACACCGGGGAGCTGTTTTTT. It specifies CASSEPTYTGELFF.

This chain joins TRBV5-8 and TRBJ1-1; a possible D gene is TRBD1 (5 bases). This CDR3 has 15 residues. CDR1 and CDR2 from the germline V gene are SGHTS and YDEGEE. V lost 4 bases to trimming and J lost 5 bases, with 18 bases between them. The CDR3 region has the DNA TGTGCCAGCAGCCGCGGGGCCGGGCGGGATACTGAAGCTTTCTTT. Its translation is CASSRGAGRDTEAFF.